The 28 T cell receptor beta chains presented below share a single source sample, sequenced in a study of shared clonotypes between healthy human individuals. Naive CD8 populations comprised CD45RO-negative cells positively selected for CCR7, excluding terminally differentiated effector memory CD45RA+ cells. TCRdb's table, derived via immunoSEQ multiplex PCR, lists solely in-frame clones and lacks some. The sample has about 2,200,000 clones, 85% to 95% seen once. The source material was naive CD8+ T cells from PBMCs. The source is a man aged 18-30 years in good health. Some clones in this sample may be carry-over from other donors' samples.

The count of this clone is one. At the DNA level, this CDR3 is encoded by other sequences in the same sample as well. J is TRBJ1-1 and V is TRBV7-9; D gene unclear. Per germline, CDR1 SEHNR and CDR2 FQNEAQ (reference sequence). Trimming removed 1 base from V and 7 bases from J, with 7 bases in between. This CDR3 has 12 amino acids. The CDR3 DNA is TGTGCCAGCAGCTTAGGCGGCAGTGAAGCTTTCTTT. This codes for CASSLGGSEAFF.

V and J are TRBV9 and TRBJ1-1; D is unclear. V was shortened by 0 bases and J by 5 bases, with 14 bases between the two germline ends. From germline, CDR1 is SGDLS and CDR2 YYNGEE. This CDR3 region has 15 residues. The CDR3 sequence: CASSVGGWEWTEAFF. CDR3 in DNA: TGTGCCAGCAGCGTAGGTGGGTGGGAGTGGACTGAAGCTTTCTTT. Filled out from reference TRBV9 and TRBJ1-1, the complete variable domain reads DSGVTQTPKHLITATGQRVTLRCSPRSGDLSVYWYQQSLDQGLQFLIQYYNGEERAKGNILERFSAQQFPDLHSELNLSSLELGDSALYFCASSVGGWEWTEAFFGQGTRLTVV.

The chain recombines TRBV4-3 with TRBJ2-1, with D possibly being TRBD2 (6 bases). Trimming removed 1 base from V and 6 bases from J, with 10 bases in between. In germline, CDR1 is LGHNA, CDR2 YSLEER. CDR3 length: 14 residues. The CDR3 is CASSQGGELNEQFF. The CDR3 nucleotides are TGCGCCAGCAGCCAAGGGGGGGAGCTCAATGAGCAGTTCTTC.

V gene TRBV27 combines with J gene TRBJ2-7; no clear D. There are 14 residues in the CDR3. V dropped 2 bases and J dropped 4 bases, with 12 bases sitting between them. Germline V gives CDR1 MNHEY, CDR2 SMNVEV (reference sequence). The CDR3: CASSLNGSPYEQYF. In nucleotides, the CDR3 is TGTGCCAGCAGTTTAAACGGCAGCCCTTACGAGCAGTACTTC.

The chain joins TRBV7-9 to TRBJ1-4; D gene uncertain. Between the trimmed V and J ends, which lost 1 base and 2 bases, there was a span of 8 bases. Germline V gene sequence: CDR1 SEHNR, CDR2 FQNEAQ (reference sequence). The CDR3 has 15 residues. In DNA, the CDR3 is TGTGCCAGCAGCTTAGGCCAGGACACTAATGAAAAACTGTTTTTT. Residues: CASSLGQDTNEKLFF.

The chain's CDR3 is CASSVHRGDSNYGYTF. CDR3 DNA sequence: TGTGCCAGCAGCGTACACAGGGGGGATTCTAACTATGGCTACACCTTC. The J gene is TRBJ1-2, the V gene TRBV9; 8 bases match TRBD1. CDR1 SGDLS and CDR2 YYNGEE come from the germline V gene. The ends lost 1 base at V and 0 bases at J; junction bases unmatched: 5. The CDR3 spans 16 residues.

The chain employs TRBV27 and TRBJ2-3; D perhaps matches TRBD2 (6 bases). The CDR3 length is 13 residues. V was pared by 0 bases and J by 10 bases, with 11 bases between. Germline V gives CDR1 MNHEY, CDR2 SMNVEV (reference sequence). The CDR3 reads CASSLSHGSSQYF. CDR3 nucleotide sequence: TGTGCCAGCAGTTTATCACACGGGAGTTCGCAGTATTTT.

The V and J genes are TRBV7-6 and TRBJ2-5; 7 bases match TRBD1. CDR1 SGHVS and CDR2 FNYEAQ come from the germline V gene. This CDR3 region has 16 residues. V shed 4 bases, J shed 2 bases, and the junction held 10 bases outside the gene matches. CDR3 sequence (DNA): TGTGCCAGCAGCTCTTCAGGGGGACGGATACAAGAGACCCAGTACTTC. Translation: CASSSSGGRIQETQYF. The variable domain in full, completed from reference TRBV7-6 and TRBJ2-5, reads GAGVSQSPRYKVTKRGQDVALRCDPISGHVSLYWYRQALGQGPEFLTYFNYEAQQDKSGLPNDRFSAERPEGSISTLTIQRTEQRDSAMYRCASSSSGGRIQETQYFGPGTRLLVL.

The gene calls are TRBV19 and TRBJ2-5; D is uncertain. Trimming shortened V by 9 bases and J by 4 bases, and 18 bases separated the two germline ends. This CDR3 has 14 amino acids. Germline V gene sequence: CDR1 LNHDA, CDR2 SQIVND (reference sequence). CDR3 in amino acids: CASKDLPLVETQYF. In DNA, the CDR3 is TGTGCCAGCAAAGACCTGCCTCTTGTAGAGACCCAGTACTTC.

The J gene is TRBJ2-7, the V gene TRBV7-2; D gene uncertain. The germline V gene has CDR1 SGHTA and CDR2 FQGNSA. The CDR3 length is 12 residues. The V and J ends lost 4 bases and 3 bases respectively, with 7 bases between them. The CDR3 region has the DNA TGTGCCAGCAGCTATAATGGCTACGAGCAGTACTTC. This gives the protein CASSYNGYEQYF.

This rearrangement joins TRBV19 to TRBJ2-7; TRBD2 matches 9 bases. Trimming cost V 2 bases and J 3 bases; bases outside gene matches: 5. Germline V gene lookup returns CDR1 LNHDA and CDR2 SQIVND (reference sequence). The CDR3 consists of 15 residues. The DNA of the CDR3 is TGTGCCAGTAGTATATCCGCGACTAGCGGCTACGAGCAGTACTTC. Its translation is CASSISATSGYEQYF.

The rearrangement joins TRBV4-2 to TRBJ2-7; 8 positions agree with TRBD1. The V segment lost 0 bases and the J segment 1 base; nucleotides outside the gene matches: 5. The CDR3 is 16 residues long. Germline CDR1 is LGHNA and CDR2 is YNFKEQ. The CDR3 spells CASSQDSGGASYEQYF. The CDR3 bases are TGTGCCAGCAGCCAAGATTCAGGGGGCGCTTCCTACGAGCAGTACTTC.

This clone has just a few counts. The chain joins TRBV7-3 to TRBJ2-7; D tentatively reads TRBD1 or TRBD2 (5 bases each). Trimming cost V 4 bases and J 3 bases, with 10 bases left between them. Germline assignment: CDR1 SGHTA and CDR2 FQGTGA. This CDR3 comprises 13 residues. The CDR3 DNA reads as TGTGCCAGCAGCTCCCGGGACGGCTACGAGCAGTACTTC. The encoded protein is CASSSRDGYEQYF.

This clone was found once. The genes are TRBV6-1 and TRBJ1-2, with D possibly being TRBD1 (6 bases). V lost 2 bases, J lost 11 bases, and 21 bases lay in between. Germline-derived CDR1 and CDR2 are MNHNS and SASEGT. CDR3 length: 15 amino acids. This CDR3 reads CASSEPIGGGGQYTF. CDR3 in DNA: TGTGCCAGCAGTGAACCAATCGGGGGCGGGGGTCAGTACACCTTC.

Comments on this clone: This sample includes further DNA sequences coding for the same CDR3. The chain links TRBV2 to TRBJ2-7; D is undetermined. The germline V gene has CDR1 SNHLY and CDR2 FYNNEI. Trimming shortened V by 4 bases and J by 1 base, and 2 bases separated the two germline ends. The CDR3 extends over 11 amino acids. This CDR3 is CASSGSYEQYF. In DNA form, the CDR3 reads TGTGCCAGCAGTGGTTCCTACGAGCAGTACTTC. The entire variable domain, with the rest obtained from reference TRBV2 and TRBJ2-7, is as follows: EPEVTQTPSHQVTQMGQEVILRCVPISNHLYFYWYRQILGQKVEFLVSFYNNEISEKSEIFDDQFSVERPDGSNFTLKIRSTKLEDSAMYFCASSGSYEQYFGPGTRLTVT.

The chain combines TRBV11-1 with TRBJ1-1, with D perhaps matching TRBD1 (5 bases). V was trimmed by 3 bases and J by 0 bases, leaving 11 bases between them. Germline V lookup: CDR1 SGHAT, CDR2 FQDESV (reference sequence). This CDR3 region has 15 residues. As DNA, the CDR3 is TGTGCCAGCAGCTTCAACAGGAATTTGAACACTGAAGCTTTCTTT. Translated: CASSFNRNLNTEAFF.

The count of this clone is one. The CDR3 reads CASTYRVGGKIGTEAFF. The CDR3, as DNA: TGTGCCAGCACCTACAGGGTTGGGGGTAAAATTGGGACTGAAGCTTTCTTT. The chain joins TRBV28 to TRBJ1-1; a possible D gene is TRBD1 (6 bases). Trimming stripped 7 bases from V and 5 bases from J, with 26 bases between. The CDR3 sequence is 17 residues long. Germline loops: CDR1 MDHEN, CDR2 SYDVKM.

This chain joins TRBV30 and TRBJ1-1; D remains unclear. V was trimmed by 3 bases and J by 5 bases, leaving 16 bases between them. CDR1 is GTSNPN and CDR2 is SVGIG in the germline V gene (reference sequence). This CDR3 comprises 14 residues. CDR3 sequence: CAWRPGLGGTEAFF. The CDR3 bases are TGTGCCTGGAGACCTGGCTTGGGCGGGACTGAAGCTTTCTTT. Filled out from reference TRBV30 and TRBJ1-1, the complete variable domain reads SQTIHQWPATLVQPVGSPLSLECTVEGTSNPNLYWYRQAAGRGLQLLFYSVGIGQISSEVPQNLSASRPQDRQFILSSKKLLLSDSGFYLCAWRPGLGGTEAFFGQGTRLTVV.

The chain carries TRBV27 and TRBJ2-7; 10 nucleotides agree with TRBD1. CDR3 length: 16 amino acids. From germline, CDR1 is MNHEY and CDR2 SMNVEV (reference sequence). Trimming removed 3 bases from V and 5 bases from J; junction bases left unmatched: 10. CDR3 DNA sequence: TGTGCCAGCAGTTTTTCCCCAGGGACAGGGGTTCACGAGCAGTACTTC. Translation gives CASSFSPGTGVHEQYF.

V is TRBV4-1 and J is TRBJ1-4; D gene unclear. Trimming stripped 6 bases from V and 0 bases from J, with 11 bases between. Looked up from germline, CDR1 is MGHRA and CDR2 is YSYEKL. The length of the CDR3 is 15 residues. The CDR3 DNA follows: TGCGCCAGCAGTCATTTTGGATCAACTAATGAAAAACTGTTTTTT. It translates to CASSHFGSTNEKLFF.

The gene calls are TRBV6-6 and TRBJ2-1; 7 bases fit TRBD1. Losses at the gene ends were 5 bases for V and 8 bases for J; bases not matched to a gene: 12. The CDR3 has 15 amino acids. CDR1 is MNHNY, CDR2 SVGAGI, per germline (reference sequence). CDR3 region: CASSKSIDRVDEQFF. For the CDR3, the DNA is TGTGCCAGCAGTAAGTCAATCGACAGGGTTGATGAGCAGTTCTTC.

The CDR3 region has the DNA TGCGCCAGCAGCTTGGTATCACAGGGTCCCCAAGAGACCCAGTACTTC. The encoded protein is CASSLVSQGPQETQYF. V gene TRBV5-1 combines with J gene TRBJ2-5; a weak D match, TRBD1 (6 bases). This CDR3 comprises 16 residues. V was shortened by 0 bases and J by 1 base, with 13 bases between the two germline ends. In germline, CDR1 is SGHRS, CDR2 YFSETQ.

The chain is built from TRBV27 and TRBJ2-5, with D uncertain. The CDR3 spans 14 residues. Looked up from germline, CDR1 is MNHEY and CDR2 is SMNVEV (reference sequence). Trimming took off 2 bases at V and 5 bases at J, with 12 bases between the two ends. This CDR3 is CASSLRSLQETQYF. CDR3 DNA sequence: TGTGCCAGCAGTTTAAGATCTTTGCAGGAGACCCAGTACTTC.

With respect to this clone: The sample contains more than one DNA sequence encoding this CDR3. This sequence joins TRBV27 and TRBJ2-7; D perhaps matches TRBD1 (8 bases). This CDR3 region has 15 residues. Trimming cost V 1 base and J 1 base, with 11 bases left between them. Germline CDR1 and CDR2: MNHEY and SMNVEV (reference sequence). CDR3 nucleotide sequence: TGTGCCAGCAGTTTATTACAGGGGGGGTCCTACGAGCAGTACTTC. It codes for CASSLLQGGSYEQYF.

This clone came up once. This chain joins TRBV7-9 and TRBJ2-7; D is undetermined. The CDR3 spans 15 residues. Germline V CDR1 and CDR2: SEHNR, FQNEAQ (reference sequence). Between the trimmed V and J ends, which lost 3 bases and 2 bases, there was a span of 14 bases. Here the CDR3 DNA reads TGTGCCAGCAGCTTTCCCTCGGACCCAGCCTACGAGCAGTACTTC. Its translation: CASSFPSDPAYEQYF.

This clone was observed once. The same CDR3 arises from other DNA sequences in this sample as well. This rearrangement joins TRBV12-5 to TRBJ1-1; D not resolved. The V end was cut by 3 bases, the J end by 2 bases, with 7 bases between. CDR3 length equals 13 residues. Germline V gene data show CDR1 as LGHNT and CDR2 as FRNRAP. The CDR3 nucleotides read TGTGCTAGTGGTTTAGGACTCAACACTGAAGCTTTCTTT. Translated, it gives CASGLGLNTEAFF. Together with reference TRBV12-5 and TRBJ1-1, the CDR3 gives the full variable domain: DARVTQTPRHKVTEMGQEVTMRCQPILGHNTVFWYRQTMMQGLELLAYFRNRAPLDDSGMPKDRFSAEMPDATLATLKIQPSEPRDSAVYFCASGLGLNTEAFFGQGTRLTVV.

The chain joins TRBV11-1 to TRBJ2-5; TRBD2 aligns across 13 bases. Germline-derived CDR1 and CDR2 are SGHAT and FQDESV (reference sequence). This CDR3 contains 16 residues. V lost 5 bases, J lost 3 bases, and 6 bases stayed unmatched. The CDR3 DNA follows: TGTGCCAGCAGCGAGCGGACTAGCGGGAGCAAAGAGACCCAGTACTTC. Amino acid sequence: CASSERTSGSKETQYF.

This sequence joins TRBV9 and TRBJ2-1, with 15 bases identical to TRBD2. The CDR3 is 15 residues long. CDR1 and CDR2 from the germline V gene are SGDLS and YYNGEE. The V and J ends lost 0 bases and 8 bases, in that order; junction bases with no gene match: 0. CDR3 amino acids: CASSVGTSGGDEQFF. For the CDR3, the DNA is TGTGCCAGCAGCGTAGGGACTAGCGGGGGGGATGAGCAGTTCTTC.